These T cell receptor beta chains were read from a single sample in a study of shared clonotypes between healthy human individuals. The table came from immunoSEQ multiplex PCR; TCRdb's copy has only in-frame clones and leaves some out. The sample lists nearly 750,000 clones, around 70% occurring once. Sequenced: memory CD4+ T cells sorted from blood. The receptors here all came from a woman aged 30 to 39 in good health. Each CDR3 is given with its conserved first and last residue. D genes are given only for firm matches. Some rows mark clone size as missing; the rest say once, few, many or name a class of expanded clone.

>TRBD1|15|TRBJ2-1|TRBV7-2|once
CASSPLTGRYNEQFF
TGTGCCAGCAGTCCTCTGACAGGGCGCTACAATGAGCAGTTCTTC
>TRBD1|15|TRBJ1-1|TRBV7-9|NA
CASSLGGQGYTEAFF
TGTGCCAGCAGCTTAGGGGGACAGGGATACACTGAAGCTTTCTTT
>TRBD1|15|TRBJ1-6|TRBV28|NA
CASRDTGGNNSPLHF
TGTGCCAGCAGGGATACAGGGGGAAATAATTCACCCCTCCACTTT
>NA|14|TRBJ1-1|TRBV19|once
CASSIKSGNTEAFF
TGTGCCAGTAGTATAAAATCGGGCAACACTGAAGCTTTCTTT
>TRBD1|14|TRBJ2-2|TRBV19|NA
CASSNDRDTGELFF
TGTGCCAGTAGTAATGACAGGGACACCGGGGAGCTGTTTTTT
>TRBD2|18|TRBJ2-1|TRBV4-1|NA
CASSPTVGRLAEYNEQFF
TGCGCCAGCAGCCCCACCGTAGGGAGACTAGCGGAGTACAATGAGCAGTTCTTC
>TRBD2|15|TRBJ2-7|TRBV5-1|few
CASSLTTSGPREQYF
TGCGCCAGCAGCTTGACAACTAGCGGCCCAAGAGAGCAGTACTTC
>NA|14|TRBJ2-5|TRBV10-3|NA
CAISESDRGETQYF
TGTGCCATCAGTGAGTCGGACAGAGGAGAGACCCAGTACTTC
>NA|13|TRBJ2-5|TRBV5-1|NA
CASSFSVQETQYF
TGCGCCAGCAGCTTTAGTGTCCAAGAGACCCAGTACTTC
>NA|14|TRBJ2-3|TRBV4-2|NA
CASSLPGDTDTQYF
TGTGCCAGCAGCTTGCCTGGGGACACAGATACGCAGTATTTT
>NA|15|TRBJ2-1|TRBV6-5|NA
CASTRGWGESYEQFF
TGTGCCAGCACCCGCGGGTGGGGGGAGTCCTATGAGCAGTTCTTC
>TRBD1|16|TRBJ1-1|TRBV5-4|NA
CASSQGGIGMNTEAFF
TGTGCCAGCAGCCAAGGGGGCATAGGGATGAACACTGAAGCTTTCTTT
>NA|13|TRBJ1-3|TRBV7-2|few
CASSSTPGNTIYF
TGTGCCAGCAGCTCGACTCCTGGAAACACCATATATTTT
>TRBD2|16|TRBJ2-7|TRBV27|NA
CASRGGASGRVGEQYF
TGTGCCAGCAGGGGGGGGGCGAGCGGGAGGGTAGGCGAGCAGTACTTC
>NA|13|TRBJ1-1|TRBV27|NA
CASSTEVNTEAFF
TGTGCCAGCAGTACCGAGGTGAACACTGAAGCTTTCTTT
>TRBD2|19|TRBJ2-1|TRBV27|NA
CASSSNTNLFGRAYNEQFF
TGTGCCAGCAGTTCCAATACGAATTTATTTGGGAGGGCCTACAATGAGCAGTTCTTC
>TRBD2|21|TRBJ2-1|TRBV19|NA
CASSPQVGGSGVPSVSYEQFF
TGTGCCAGTAGTCCTCAGGTCGGAGGTAGCGGGGTTCCGTCCGTTAGTTATGAGCAGTTCTTC
>NA|12|TRBJ1-1|TRBV18|NA
CASSLGRSEAFF
TGTGCCAGCTCATTAGGCCGGTCTGAAGCTTTCTTT
>NA|13|TRBJ1-1|TRBV30|NA
CAWSIQGNTEAFF
TGTGCCTGGAGTATACAGGGGAACACTGAAGCTTTCTTT
>NA|16|TRBJ1-5|TRBV10-3|NA
CAISGSYLGSNQPQHF
TGTGCCATCAGTGGTTCGTATCTGGGAAGCAATCAGCCCCAGCATTTT
>TRBD1|15|TRBJ1-1|TRBV6-5|NA
CASSTTGGGNTEAFF
TGTGCCAGCAGTACCACAGGGGGCGGAAACACTGAAGCTTTCTTT